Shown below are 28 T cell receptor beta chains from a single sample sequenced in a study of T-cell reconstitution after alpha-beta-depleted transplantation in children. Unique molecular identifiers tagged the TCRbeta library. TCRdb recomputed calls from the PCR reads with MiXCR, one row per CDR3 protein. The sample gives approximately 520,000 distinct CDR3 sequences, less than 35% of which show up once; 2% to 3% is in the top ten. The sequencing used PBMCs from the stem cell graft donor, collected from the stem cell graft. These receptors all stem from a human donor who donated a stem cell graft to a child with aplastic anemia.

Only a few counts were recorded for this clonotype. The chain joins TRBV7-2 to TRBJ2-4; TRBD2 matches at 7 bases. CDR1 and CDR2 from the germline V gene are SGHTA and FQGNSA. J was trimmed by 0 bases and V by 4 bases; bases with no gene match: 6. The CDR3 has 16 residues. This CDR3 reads CASSYRGGLAKNIQYF. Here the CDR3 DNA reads TGTGCCAGCAGCTATCGCGGGGGACTAGCCAAAAACATTCAGTACTTC.

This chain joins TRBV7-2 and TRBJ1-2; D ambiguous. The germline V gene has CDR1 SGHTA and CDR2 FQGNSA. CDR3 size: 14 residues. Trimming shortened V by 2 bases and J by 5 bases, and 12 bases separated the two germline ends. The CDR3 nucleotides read TGTGCCAGCAGCTTAAGGGTCGGGGATTATGGCTACACCTTC. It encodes CASSLRVGDYGYTF.

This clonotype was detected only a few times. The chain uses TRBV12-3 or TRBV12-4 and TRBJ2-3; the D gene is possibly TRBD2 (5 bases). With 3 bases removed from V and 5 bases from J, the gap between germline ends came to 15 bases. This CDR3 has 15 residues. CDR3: CASSFHSAAGDTQYF. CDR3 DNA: TGTGCCAGCAGTTTCCATAGCGCCGCCGGAGATACGCAGTATTTT.

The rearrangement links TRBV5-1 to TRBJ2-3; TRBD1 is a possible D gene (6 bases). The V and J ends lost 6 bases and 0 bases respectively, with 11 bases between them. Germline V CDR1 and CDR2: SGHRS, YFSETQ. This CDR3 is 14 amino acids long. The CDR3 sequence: CASIADRSTDTQYF. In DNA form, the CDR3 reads TGCGCCAGCATCGCGGACAGAAGCACAGATACGCAGTATTTT. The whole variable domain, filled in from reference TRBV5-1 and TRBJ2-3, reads KAGVTQTPRYLIKTRGQQVTLSCSPISGHRSVSWYQQTPGQGLQFLFEYFSETQRNKGNFPGRFSGRQFSNSRSEMNVSTLELGDSALYLCASIADRSTDTQYFGPGTRLTVL.

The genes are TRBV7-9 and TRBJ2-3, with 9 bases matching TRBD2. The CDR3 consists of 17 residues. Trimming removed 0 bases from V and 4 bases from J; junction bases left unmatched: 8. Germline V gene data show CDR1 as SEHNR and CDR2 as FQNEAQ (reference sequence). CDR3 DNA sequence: TGTGCCAGCAGCTTAGCGTCGACTAGCGGAGCCTCAGATACGCAGTATTTT. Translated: CASSLASTSGASDTQYF.

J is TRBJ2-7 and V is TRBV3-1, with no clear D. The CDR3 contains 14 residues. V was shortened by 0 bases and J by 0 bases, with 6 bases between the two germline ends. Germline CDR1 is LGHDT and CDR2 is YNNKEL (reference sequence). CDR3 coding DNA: TGTGCCAGCAGCCAAGAGCCGCGCTCCTACGAGCAGTACGTC. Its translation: CASSQEPRSYEQYV.

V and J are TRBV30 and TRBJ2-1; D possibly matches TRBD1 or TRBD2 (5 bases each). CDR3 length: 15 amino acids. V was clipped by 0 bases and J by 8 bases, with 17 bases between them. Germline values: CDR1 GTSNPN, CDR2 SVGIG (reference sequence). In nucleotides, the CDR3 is TGTGCCTGGAGTGTGTCTCTCCCGGGGACCGATGAGCAGTTCTTC. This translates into CAWSVSLPGTDEQFF. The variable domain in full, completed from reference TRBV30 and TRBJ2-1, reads SQTIHQWPATLVQPVGSPLSLECTVEGTSNPNLYWYRQAAGRGLQLLFYSVGIGQISSEVPQNLSASRPQDRQFILSSKKLLLSDSGFYLCAWSVSLPGTDEQFFGPGTRLTVL.

CDR3 nucleotides: TGTGCCAGCAGCTCGATTGGGACTAGCGGTAGGAATGAGCAGTTCTTC. Its protein product is CASSSIGTSGRNEQFF. The chain recombines TRBV11-2 with TRBJ2-1; 11 bases match TRBD2. Trimming at V came to 4 bases and at J to 7 bases, leaving 9 bases not matched to a gene. This CDR3 is 16 amino acids long. CDR1 and CDR2 (germline): SGHAT, FQNNGV.

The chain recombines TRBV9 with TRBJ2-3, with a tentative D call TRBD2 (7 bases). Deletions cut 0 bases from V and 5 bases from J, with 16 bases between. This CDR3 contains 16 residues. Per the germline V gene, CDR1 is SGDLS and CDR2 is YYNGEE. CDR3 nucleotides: TGTGCCAGCAGCGTAGAGGCGCGGGGGCGGAAAGATACGCAGTATTTT. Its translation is CASSVEARGRKDTQYF.

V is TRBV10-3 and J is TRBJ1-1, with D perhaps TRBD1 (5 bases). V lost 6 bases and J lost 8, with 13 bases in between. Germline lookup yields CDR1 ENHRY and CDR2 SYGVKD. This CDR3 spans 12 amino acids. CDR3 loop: CAIRGVPVEAFF. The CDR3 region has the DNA TGTGCCATCAGGGGGGTGCCAGTCGAAGCTTTCTTT.

The CDR3, as DNA: TGTGCCAGCTCACCTTCTGGACAGGGCCGGAAGACCCAGTACTTC. It translates to CASSPSGQGRKTQYF. The chain has TRBV18 and TRBJ2-5; 8 nucleotides align to TRBD1. The CDR3 extends over 15 amino acids. Germline V gene data show CDR1 as KGHSH and CDR2 as LQKENI. V dropped 3 bases and J dropped 6; count of bases not matched to a gene: 9.

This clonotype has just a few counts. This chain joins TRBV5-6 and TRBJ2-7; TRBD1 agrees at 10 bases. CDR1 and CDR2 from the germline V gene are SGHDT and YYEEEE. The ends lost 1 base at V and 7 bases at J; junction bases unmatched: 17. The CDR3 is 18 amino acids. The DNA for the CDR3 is TGTGCCAGCAGCTTGTTCGTCGAAGGAGACAGGGGGCTTCCAGAGCAGTACTTC. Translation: CASSLFVEGDRGLPEQYF.

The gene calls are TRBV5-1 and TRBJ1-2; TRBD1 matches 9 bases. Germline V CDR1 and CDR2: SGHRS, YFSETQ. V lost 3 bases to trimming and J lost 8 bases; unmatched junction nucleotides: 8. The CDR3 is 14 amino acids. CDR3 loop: CASSSTGQGFGYTF. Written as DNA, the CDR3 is TGCGCCAGCAGCTCTACGGGACAGGGATTCGGCTACACCTTC.

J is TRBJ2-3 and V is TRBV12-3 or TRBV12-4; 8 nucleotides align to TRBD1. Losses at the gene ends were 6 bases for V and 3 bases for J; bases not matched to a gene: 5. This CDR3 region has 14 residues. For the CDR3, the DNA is TGTGCCAGCAGCTGGACAGGGCTTACAGATACGCAGTATTTT. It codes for CASSWTGLTDTQYF.

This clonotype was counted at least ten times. This CDR3 reads CSARGVLGERGYTF. The CDR3 DNA sequence: TGCAGTGCTAGAGGGGTTTTAGGTGAACGGGGCTACACCTTC. J is TRBJ1-2 and V is TRBV20-1, with D uncertain. Germline V CDR1 and CDR2: DFQATT, SNEGSKA (reference sequence). Trimming stripped 1 base from V and 8 bases from J, with 17 bases between. This CDR3 has 14 residues.

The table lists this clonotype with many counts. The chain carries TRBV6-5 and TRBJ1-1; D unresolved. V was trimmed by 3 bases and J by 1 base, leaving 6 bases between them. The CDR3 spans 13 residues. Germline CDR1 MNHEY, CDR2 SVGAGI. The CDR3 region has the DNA TGTGCCAGCAGTTATGAGGGGAACACTGAAGCTTTCTTT. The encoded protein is CASSYEGNTEAFF.

The CDR3 spells CASSLGQGATQETQYF. The CDR3, as DNA: TGCGCCAGCAGCCTTGGACAGGGGGCGACCCAAGAGACCCAGTACTTC. The V and J genes are TRBV5-1 and TRBJ2-5; 11 bases are a match to TRBD1. Per the germline V gene, CDR1 is SGHRS and CDR2 is YFSETQ. The CDR3 is 16 amino acids. Trimming took 4 bases from V and 1 from J; bases not matched to a gene: 6.

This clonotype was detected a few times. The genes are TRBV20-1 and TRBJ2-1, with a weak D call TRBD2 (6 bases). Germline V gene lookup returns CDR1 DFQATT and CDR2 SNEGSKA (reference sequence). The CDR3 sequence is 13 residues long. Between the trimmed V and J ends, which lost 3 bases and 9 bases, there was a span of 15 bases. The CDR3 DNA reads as TGCAGTGCTAGCGACCAGGGAGGAGCTGAGCAGTTCTTC. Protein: CSASDQGGAEQFF.

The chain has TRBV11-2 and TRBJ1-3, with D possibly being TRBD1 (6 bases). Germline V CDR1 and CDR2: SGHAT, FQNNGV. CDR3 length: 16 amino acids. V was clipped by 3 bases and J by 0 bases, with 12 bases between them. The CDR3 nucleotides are TGTGCCAGCAGCTTCATTCGGGGGGCCTCTGGAAACACCATATATTTT. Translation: CASSFIRGASGNTIYF. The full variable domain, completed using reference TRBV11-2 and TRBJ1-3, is EAGVAQSPRYKIIEKRQSVAFWCNPISGHATLYWYQQILGQGPKLLIQFQNNGVVDDSQLPKDRFSAERLKGVDSTLKIQPAKLEDSAVYLCASSFIRGASGNTIYFGEGSWLTVV.

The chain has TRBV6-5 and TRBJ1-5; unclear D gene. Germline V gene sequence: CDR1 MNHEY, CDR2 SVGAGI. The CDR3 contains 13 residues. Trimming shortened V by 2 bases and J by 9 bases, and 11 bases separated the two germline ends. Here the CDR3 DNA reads TGTGCCAGCAGTTACGGACTCGCTGGGCCCCAGCATTTT. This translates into CASSYGLAGPQHF.

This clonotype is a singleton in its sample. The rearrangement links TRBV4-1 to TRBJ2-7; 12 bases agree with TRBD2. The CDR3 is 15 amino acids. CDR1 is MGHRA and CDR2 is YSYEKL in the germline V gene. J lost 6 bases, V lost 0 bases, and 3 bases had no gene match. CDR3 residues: CASSQETSGSSEQYV. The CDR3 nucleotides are TGCGCCAGCAGCCAAGAGACTAGCGGGAGTTCCGAGCAGTACGTC.

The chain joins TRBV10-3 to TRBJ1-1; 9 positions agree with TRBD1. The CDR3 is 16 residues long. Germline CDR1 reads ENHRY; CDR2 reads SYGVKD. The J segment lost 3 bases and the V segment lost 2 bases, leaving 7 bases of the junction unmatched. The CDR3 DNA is TGTGCCATCAGTGAGAGTCAAAGACAGGGGGACACTGAAGCTTTCTTT. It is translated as CAISESQRQGDTEAFF.

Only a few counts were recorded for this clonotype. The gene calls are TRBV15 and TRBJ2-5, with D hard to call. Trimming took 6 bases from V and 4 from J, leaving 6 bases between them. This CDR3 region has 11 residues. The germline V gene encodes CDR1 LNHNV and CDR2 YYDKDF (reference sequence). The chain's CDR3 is CATRWGETQYF. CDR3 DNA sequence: TGTGCCACCAGGTGGGGAGAGACCCAGTACTTC.

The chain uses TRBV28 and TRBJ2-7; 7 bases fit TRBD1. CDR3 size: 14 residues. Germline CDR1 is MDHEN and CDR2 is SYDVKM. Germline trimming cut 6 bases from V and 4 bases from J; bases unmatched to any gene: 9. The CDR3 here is CASSLQGLLYEQYF. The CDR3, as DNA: TGTGCCAGCAGCCTACAGGGGCTCTTGTACGAGCAGTACTTC.

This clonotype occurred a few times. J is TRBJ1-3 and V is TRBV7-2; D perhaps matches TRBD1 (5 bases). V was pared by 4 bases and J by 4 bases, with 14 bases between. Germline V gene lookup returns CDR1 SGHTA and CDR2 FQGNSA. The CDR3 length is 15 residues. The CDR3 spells CASSSLWGSGNTIYF. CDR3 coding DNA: TGTGCCAGCAGCTCACTATGGGGGTCAGGAAACACCATATATTTT.

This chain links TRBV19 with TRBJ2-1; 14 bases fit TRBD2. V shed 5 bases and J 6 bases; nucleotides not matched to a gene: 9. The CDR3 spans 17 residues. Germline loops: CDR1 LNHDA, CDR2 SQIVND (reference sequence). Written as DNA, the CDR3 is TGTGCCAGTAGTTTCGGACTAGCGGGAGGAATGGGCAATGAGCAGTTCTTC. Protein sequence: CASSFGLAGGMGNEQFF.

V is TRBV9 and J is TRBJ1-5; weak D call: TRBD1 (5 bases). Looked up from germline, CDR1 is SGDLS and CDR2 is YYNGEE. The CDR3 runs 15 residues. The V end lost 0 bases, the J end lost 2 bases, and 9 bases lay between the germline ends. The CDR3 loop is CASSVGGEGNQPQHF. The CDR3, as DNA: TGTGCCAGCAGCGTAGGAGGGGAGGGCAATCAGCCCCAGCATTTT.

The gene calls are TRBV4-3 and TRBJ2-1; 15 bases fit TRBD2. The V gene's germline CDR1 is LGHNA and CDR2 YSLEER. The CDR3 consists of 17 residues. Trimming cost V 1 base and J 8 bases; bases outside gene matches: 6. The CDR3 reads CASSQVGLAGGPDEQFF. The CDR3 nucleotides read TGCGCCAGCAGCCAAGTTGGACTAGCGGGAGGGCCGGATGAGCAGTTCTTC.